Below are 13 T cell receptor beta chains sequenced from a single sample in a study of blood T cell repertoires in COVID-19 (TCRdb year 2020). Receptor amplification or capture employed the immunoSEQ multiplex PCR assay. This immuneACCESS table, as held by TCRdb, lists in-frame sequences with V and J called but not all clones. Of the missing ones, under half trace to an unresolved V gene in checked studies; the others have no known cause. The sample table shows approximately 310,000 clones, and roughly 85% are seen once. Roughly 2.3% of the sample is in the top ten clones. The sequenced material came from PBMCs or T cells enriched from blood (not recorded which). These receptors were taken from a man aged 25 to 45 who had recovered from COVID-19.

This clone has just one count. This sequence joins TRBV7-3 and TRBJ1-1; D remains unclear. Germline CDR1 and CDR2: SGHTA and FQGTGA. The ends were cut back, 6 bases at V and 1 base at J, with 9 bases in the middle. The CDR3 covers 13 residues. For the CDR3, the DNA is TGTGCCAGCAGTACACAGCCGAACACTGAAGCTTTCTTT. It specifies CASSTQPNTEAFF.

This chain connects TRBV4-2 to TRBJ2-3, with D possibly matching TRBD2 (7 bases). This CDR3 region has 15 residues. Per germline, CDR1 LGHNA and CDR2 YNFKEQ. The V end lost 4 bases, the J end lost 6 bases, and 17 bases lay between the germline ends. CDR3 region: CASSPGGPSEDTQYF. As DNA, the CDR3 is TGTGCCAGCAGCCCCGGGGGGCCCTCCGAGGATACGCAGTATTTT.

CDR3 amino acids: CASSDPGEAGGYTF. CDR3 in DNA: TGTGCCAGCAGTGACCCCGGGGAGGCCGGGGGCTACACCTTC. V and J are TRBV6-1 and TRBJ1-2; no firm D call. The germline gives CDR1 MNHNS, CDR2 SASEGT. This CDR3 is built from 14 residues. Trimming pared 3 bases from V and 8 bases from J, leaving 16 bases between.

V and J are TRBV6-5 and TRBJ1-2; D remains ambiguous. The CDR3 has 14 amino acids. Trimming took 0 bases from V and 0 from J, leaving 5 bases between them. Germline CDR1 MNHEY, CDR2 SVGAGI. CDR3 region: CASSYSAANYGYTF. The CDR3 DNA reads as TGTGCCAGCAGTTACTCGGCCGCTAACTATGGCTACACCTTC.

This clone was picked up one time. The genes are TRBV2 and TRBJ1-1; perhaps TRBD1 as D (6 bases). V was cut by 6 bases and J by 6 bases, with 17 bases left in between. CDR3 size: 14 residues. The germline V gene has CDR1 SNHLY and CDR2 FYNNEI. CDR3 in amino acids: CASSPLTGSSEAFF. The CDR3 nucleotides are TGTGCCAGCAGCCCGCTTACAGGGTCGTCTGAAGCTTTCTTT.

The chain joins TRBV5-4 to TRBJ1-2; 7 bases fit TRBD1. Germline-derived CDR1 and CDR2 are SGHNT and YYREEE (reference sequence). The CDR3 has 14 residues. J was trimmed by 1 base and V by 5 bases; bases with no gene match: 5. The CDR3 DNA reads as TGTGCCAGCAGAGGGACAGTGGATAACTATGGCTACACCTTC. It is translated as CASRGTVDNYGYTF.

The V and J genes are TRBV29-1 and TRBJ2-7, with TRBD1 as a possible D gene (5 bases). CDR1 and CDR2 from the germline V gene are SQVTM and ANQGSEA. Trimming removed 4 bases at V and 2 bases at J, with 9 bases between. The CDR3 is 12 amino acids. The CDR3 DNA reads as TGCAGCGTTGTAACAGGCCCCTACGAGCAGTACTTC. It encodes CSVVTGPYEQYF.

The V and J genes are TRBV7-2 and TRBJ2-3, with a weak D call TRBD1 (5 bases). The CDR3 extends over 16 amino acids. Per germline, CDR1 SGHTA and CDR2 FQGNSA. Trimming shortened V by 2 bases and J by 0 bases, and 12 bases separated the two germline ends. The CDR3 sequence is CASSLLGWGSTDTQYF. The CDR3 DNA reads TGTGCCAGCAGCTTATTGGGCTGGGGCAGCACAGATACGCAGTATTTT.

The sample holds a few counts of this clone. The chain has TRBV11-2 and TRBJ1-4; no reliable D call. The V gene's germline CDR1 is SGHAT and CDR2 FQNNGV. V lost 1 base, J lost 7 bases, and 10 bases lay in between. CDR3 length equals 14 residues. CDR3 in amino acids: CASSLVPGSEKLFF. In DNA form, the CDR3 reads TGTGCCAGCAGCTTAGTTCCGGGGAGTGAAAAACTGTTTTTT.

V gene TRBV4-1 combines with J gene TRBJ1-2; D possibly corresponds to TRBD1 (6 bases). This CDR3 comprises 13 residues. CDR1 is MGHRA and CDR2 is YSYEKL in the germline V gene. The V and J ends lost 1 base and 4 bases respectively, with 7 bases between them. CDR3 bases: TGCGCCAGCAGCCAAGGACAGGTCTATGGCTACACCTTC. It yields the protein CASSQGQVYGYTF.

This clone was seen a single time. V is TRBV19 and J is TRBJ1-6, with D tentatively TRBD1 (5 bases). This CDR3 region has 13 residues. The V and J ends lost 8 bases and 7 bases respectively, with 12 bases between them. CDR1 and CDR2 (germline): LNHDA, SQIVND (reference sequence). In DNA, the CDR3 is TGTGCCAGTCAGACAGCACTCAATTCACCCCTCCACTTT. Protein product: CASQTALNSPLHF.

This clone was counted once. V gene TRBV13 combines with J gene TRBJ1-1; D unresolved. V gave up 5 bases and J gave up 6 bases, with 19 bases separating them. CDR3 length: 15 amino acids. Germline V CDR1 and CDR2: PRHDT, FYEKMQ (reference sequence). CDR3 bases: TGTGCCAGCAGCCTTATCGCTTATCCCCGGGCTGAAGCTTTCTTT. This encodes CASSLIAYPRAEAFF.

In this sample, this clone turned up a few times. This rearrangement joins TRBV6-6 to TRBJ1-1, with D unresolved. This CDR3 contains 14 residues. Trimming cost V 6 bases and J 3 bases, with 14 bases left between them. The germline CDR1 and CDR2 sequences are MNHNY and SVGAGI (reference sequence). The CDR3 spells CASRKDRRDTEAFF. The CDR3 coding sequence is TGTGCCAGCAGAAAGGATCGGCGGGACACTGAAGCTTTCTTT.